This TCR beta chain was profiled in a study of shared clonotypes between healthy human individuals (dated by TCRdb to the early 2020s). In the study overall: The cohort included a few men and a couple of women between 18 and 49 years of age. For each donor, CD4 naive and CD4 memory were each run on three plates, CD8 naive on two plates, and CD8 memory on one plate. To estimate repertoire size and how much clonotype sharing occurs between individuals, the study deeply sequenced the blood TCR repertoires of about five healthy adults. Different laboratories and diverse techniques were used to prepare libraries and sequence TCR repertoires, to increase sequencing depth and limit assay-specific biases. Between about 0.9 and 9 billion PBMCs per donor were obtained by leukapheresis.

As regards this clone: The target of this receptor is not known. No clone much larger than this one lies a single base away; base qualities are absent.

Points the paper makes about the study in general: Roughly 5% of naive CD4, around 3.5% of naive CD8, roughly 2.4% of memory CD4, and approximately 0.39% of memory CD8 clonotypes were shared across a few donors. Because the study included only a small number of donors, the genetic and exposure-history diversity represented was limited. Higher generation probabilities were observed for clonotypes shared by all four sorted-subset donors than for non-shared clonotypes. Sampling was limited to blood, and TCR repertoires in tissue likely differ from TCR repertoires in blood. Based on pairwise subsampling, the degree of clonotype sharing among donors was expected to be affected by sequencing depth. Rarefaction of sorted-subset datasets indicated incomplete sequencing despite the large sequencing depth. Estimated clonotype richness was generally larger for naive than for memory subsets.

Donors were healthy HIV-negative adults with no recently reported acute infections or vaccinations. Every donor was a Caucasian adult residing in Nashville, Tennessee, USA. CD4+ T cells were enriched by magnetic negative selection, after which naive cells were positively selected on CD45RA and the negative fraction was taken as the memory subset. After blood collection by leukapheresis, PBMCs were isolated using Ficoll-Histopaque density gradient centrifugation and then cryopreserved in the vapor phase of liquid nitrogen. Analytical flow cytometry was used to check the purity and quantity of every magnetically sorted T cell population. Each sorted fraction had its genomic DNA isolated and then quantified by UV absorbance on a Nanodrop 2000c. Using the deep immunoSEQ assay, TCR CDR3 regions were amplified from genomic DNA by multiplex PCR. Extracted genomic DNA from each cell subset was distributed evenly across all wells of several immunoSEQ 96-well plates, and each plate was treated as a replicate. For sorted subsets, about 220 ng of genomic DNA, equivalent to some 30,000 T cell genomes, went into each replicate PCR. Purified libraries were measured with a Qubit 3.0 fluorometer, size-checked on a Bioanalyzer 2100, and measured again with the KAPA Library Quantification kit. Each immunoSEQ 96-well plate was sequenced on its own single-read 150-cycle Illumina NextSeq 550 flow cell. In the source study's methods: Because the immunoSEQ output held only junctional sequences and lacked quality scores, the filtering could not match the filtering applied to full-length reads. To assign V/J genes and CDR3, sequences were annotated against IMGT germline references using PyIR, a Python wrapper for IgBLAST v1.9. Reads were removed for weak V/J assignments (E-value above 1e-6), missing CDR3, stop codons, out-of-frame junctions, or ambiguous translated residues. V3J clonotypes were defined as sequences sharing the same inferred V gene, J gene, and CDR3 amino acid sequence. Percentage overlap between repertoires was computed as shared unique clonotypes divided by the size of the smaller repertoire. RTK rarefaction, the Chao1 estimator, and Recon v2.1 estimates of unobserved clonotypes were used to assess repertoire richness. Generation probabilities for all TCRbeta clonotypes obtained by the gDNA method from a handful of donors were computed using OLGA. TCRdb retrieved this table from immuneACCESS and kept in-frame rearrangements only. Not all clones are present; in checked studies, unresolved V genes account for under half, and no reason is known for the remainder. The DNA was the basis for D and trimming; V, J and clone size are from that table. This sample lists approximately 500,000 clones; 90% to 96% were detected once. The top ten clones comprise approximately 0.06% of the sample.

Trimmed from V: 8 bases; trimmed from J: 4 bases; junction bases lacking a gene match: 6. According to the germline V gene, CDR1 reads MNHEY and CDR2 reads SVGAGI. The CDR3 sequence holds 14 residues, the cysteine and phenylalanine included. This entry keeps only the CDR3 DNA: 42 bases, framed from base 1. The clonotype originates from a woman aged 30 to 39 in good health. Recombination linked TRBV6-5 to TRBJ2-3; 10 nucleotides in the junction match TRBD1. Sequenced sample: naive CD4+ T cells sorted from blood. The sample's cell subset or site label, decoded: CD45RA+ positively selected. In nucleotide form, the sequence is TGTGCCAGCTTCCGGGACAGGGGAGCAGATACGCAGTATTTT. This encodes CASFRDRGADTQYF.